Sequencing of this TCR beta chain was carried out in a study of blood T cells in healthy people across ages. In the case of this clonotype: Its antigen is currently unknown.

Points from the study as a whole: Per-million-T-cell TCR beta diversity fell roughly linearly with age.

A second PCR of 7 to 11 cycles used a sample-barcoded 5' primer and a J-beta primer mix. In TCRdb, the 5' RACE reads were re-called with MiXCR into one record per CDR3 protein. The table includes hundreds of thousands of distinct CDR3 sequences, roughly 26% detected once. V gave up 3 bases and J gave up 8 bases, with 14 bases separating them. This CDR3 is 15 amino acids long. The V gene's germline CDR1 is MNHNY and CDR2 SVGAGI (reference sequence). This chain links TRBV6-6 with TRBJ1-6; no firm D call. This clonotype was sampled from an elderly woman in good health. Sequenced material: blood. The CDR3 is CASSYSTPGDSPLHF. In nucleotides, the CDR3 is TGTGCCAGCAGTTATAGCACCCCCGGAGATTCACCCCTCCACTTT.